The 23 T cell receptor beta chains in this list originate from one sample, sequenced in a study of shared clonotypes between healthy human individuals. This table comes from immunoSEQ multiplex PCR, and its TCRdb copy is limited to in-frame clones, with some not included. This sample has approximately 2.5 million clones, with under 95% found just once. Specimen: naive CD4+ T cells from PBMCs. As to subset: CD45RA+ positively selected. All receptors come from a man between 18 and 35 years old in good health. Some clones in this sample may be carry-over from other donors' samples.

The rearrangement links TRBV6-5 to TRBJ2-1; D gene uncertain. V was pared by 6 bases and J by 7 bases, with 10 bases between. CDR1 is MNHEY, CDR2 SVGAGI, per germline. CDR3 length: 12 residues. The CDR3 spells CASRGNLNEQFF. The DNA of the CDR3 is TGTGCCAGCAGAGGAAACCTAAATGAGCAGTTCTTC.

This chain links TRBV27 with TRBJ2-4; 8 nucleotides match TRBD1. Germline V CDR1 and CDR2: MNHEY, SMNVEV (reference sequence). V lost 9 bases to trimming and J lost 8 bases; unmatched junction nucleotides: 12. The CDR3 runs 14 residues. CDR3 region: CASAPGTGQDIQYF. Written as DNA, the CDR3 is TGTGCCAGTGCCCCCGGGACAGGTCAGGACATTCAGTACTTC.

V usage is TRBV4-2 and J usage is TRBJ1-3; D uncertain. Between the trimmed V and J ends, which lost 4 bases and 1 base, there was a span of 11 bases. Germline CDR1 is LGHNA and CDR2 is YNFKEQ. The CDR3 contains 15 residues. This CDR3 reads CASSPLGGSGNTIYF. In nucleotides, the CDR3 is TGTGCCAGCAGCCCCCTCGGAGGTTCTGGAAACACCATATATTTT.

The chain joins TRBV4-2 to TRBJ1-1; D remains unclear. This CDR3 has 15 amino acids. Germline V CDR1 and CDR2: LGHNA, YNFKEQ. With 4 bases removed from V and 7 bases from J, the gap between germline ends came to 19 bases. CDR3 DNA sequence: TGTGCCAGCAGCCGACGGCTCGAGAGGCCGGTTGAAGCTTTCTTT. This gives the protein CASSRRLERPVEAFF.

V usage is TRBV19 and J usage is TRBJ2-2; unclear D gene. Trimming cost V 3 bases and J 0 bases, with 8 bases left between them. Germline assignment: CDR1 LNHDA and CDR2 SQIVND (reference sequence). This CDR3 comprises 15 residues. The CDR3 loop reads CASSIGYPNTGELFF. CDR3 coding DNA: TGTGCCAGTAGTATTGGGTATCCGAACACCGGGGAGCTGTTTTTT.

For this clone: Other DNA variants within this sample encode the same CDR3. The gene calls are TRBV5-1 and TRBJ1-1, with D possibly TRBD1 on 5 matching bases. The CDR3 sequence is 14 residues long. Germline V gene lookup returns CDR1 SGHRS and CDR2 YFSETQ. The germline V and J ends were trimmed by 3 bases and 1 base, with 10 bases remaining between them. The CDR3 sequence is CASSSQGGNTEAFF. For the CDR3, the DNA is TGCGCCAGCAGCTCTCAGGGCGGGAACACTGAAGCTTTCTTT.

This chain joins TRBV30 and TRBJ2-3; a possible D gene is TRBD1 (6 bases). The germline V gene has CDR1 GTSNPN and CDR2 SVGIG (reference sequence). V lost 5 bases and J lost 5, with 14 bases in between. This CDR3 is 13 amino acids long. CDR3: CAWAPGAVDTQYF. CDR3 coding DNA: TGTGCCTGGGCCCCAGGGGCCGTAGATACGCAGTATTTT.

The V gene is TRBV11-2, the J gene TRBJ2-1; D may be TRBD2 (6 bases). CDR3 length: 15 residues. CDR1 and CDR2 from the germline V gene are SGHAT and FQNNGV. V shed 3 bases and J shed 2 bases, with 11 bases lying between them. As DNA, the CDR3 is TGTGCCAGCAGCTTCCAGCGGGCCCCCTACAATGAGCAGTTCTTC. Amino acid sequence: CASSFQRAPYNEQFF.

This clone was observed once. The rearrangement links TRBV7-2 to TRBJ1-1; D gene unclear. Germline CDR1 reads SGHTA; CDR2 reads FQGNSA. Deletions cut 2 bases from V and 3 bases from J, with 13 bases between. This CDR3 region has 15 residues. The CDR3 here is CASSLSRGWYTEAFF. The CDR3 bases are TGTGCCAGCAGCTTATCCCGTGGGTGGTACACTGAAGCTTTCTTT.

The V call is TRBV28, the J call TRBJ2-4; the D is unclear. The CDR3 is made up of 15 amino acids. V was trimmed by 1 base and J by 6 bases, leaving 13 bases between them. CDR1 and CDR2 (germline): MDHEN, SYDVKM. The CDR3 region has the DNA TGTGCCAGCAGTTTATACACGGCGGCTCCAAACATTCAGTACTTC. It yields the protein CASSLYTAAPNIQYF.

The CDR3 spells CASRQPGQGFSKQYF. The CDR3 DNA reads TGTGCCAGCAGACAACCGGGACAGGGGTTCTCCAAGCAGTACTTC. The V call is TRBV11-3, the J call TRBJ2-7; 10 nucleotides match TRBD1. The CDR3 is 15 residues long. Germline V gene sequence: CDR1 SGHNT, CDR2 YENEEA. V was clipped by 6 bases and J by 8 bases; unmatched bases: 13. Full variable domain (missing parts from reference TRBV11-3 and TRBJ2-7): EAGVVQSPRYKIIEKKQPVAFWCNPISGHNTLYWYLQNLGQGPELLIRYENEEAVDDSQLPKDRFSAERLKGVDSTLKIQPAELGDSAVYLCASRQPGQGFSKQYFGPGTRLTVT.

This clone is a singleton in its sample. The CDR3 bases are TGTGCCAGCAGCCCCCAGGGAGGGACTAGCGGGAGTAATGAGCAGTTCTTC. It yields the protein CASSPQGGTSGSNEQFF. The V and J genes are TRBV7-9 and TRBJ2-1; 14 nucleotides agree with TRBD2. The V segment lost 5 bases and the J segment 7 bases; nucleotides outside the gene matches: 10. CDR3 size: 17 residues. The germline gives CDR1 SEHNR, CDR2 FQNEAQ (reference sequence).

Details on this clone: The sample carries other DNA sequences with the same CDR3. The chain has TRBV29-1 and TRBJ2-7; 12 bases line up with TRBD1. The V gene end was trimmed by 5 bases and the J gene end by 4 bases; junction bases not matched to a gene: 6. The length of the CDR3 is 14 residues. Germline CDR1 and CDR2: SQVTM and ANQGSEA. The CDR3 loop is CSVRPGQGAYEQYF. The CDR3 DNA follows: TGCAGCGTTCGACCGGGACAGGGGGCTTACGAGCAGTACTTC.

J is TRBJ1-1 and V is TRBV2, with 7 bases that match TRBD1. Germline V gene data show CDR1 as SNHLY and CDR2 as FYNNEI. This CDR3 has 15 amino acids. The trim removed 2 bases at V and 3 bases at J, leaving 6 bases unmatched. The CDR3 protein is CASSERQGGYTEAFF. In nucleotides, the CDR3 is TGTGCCAGCAGTGAACGACAGGGAGGATACACTGAAGCTTTCTTT.

A remark on this clone: The same CDR3 is also encoded by other DNA sequences in this sample. The CDR3 nucleotides read TGCGCCAGCAGCTTGGCCGAGCTCTACAATGAGCAGTTCTTC. Translated, it gives CASSLAELYNEQFF. The J gene is TRBJ2-1, the V gene TRBV5-1; no definite D call. The CDR3 totals 14 residues. CDR1 is SGHRS and CDR2 is YFSETQ in the germline V gene. The V end was cut by 0 bases, the J end by 3 bases, with 7 bases between.

This sequence joins TRBV7-6 and TRBJ2-1, with D hard to call. Germline V CDR1 and CDR2: SGHVS, FNYEAQ. The germline V and J ends were trimmed by 3 bases and 4 bases, with 7 bases remaining between them. The CDR3 has 13 amino acids. CDR3 DNA: TGTGCCAGCAGCTTCTCTGATTACAATGAGCAGTTCTTC. Translation: CASSFSDYNEQFF.

Worth noting for this clone: The conserved final phenylalanine or tryptophan is absent from the CDR3, which likely points to a read error. The chain combines TRBV28 with TRBJ1-1; 10 bases are a match to TRBD1. Germline loops: CDR1 MDHEN, CDR2 SYDVKM. Losses at the gene ends were 7 bases for V and 5 bases for J; bases not matched to a gene: 7. The length of the CDR3 is 14 residues. CDR3 nucleotide sequence: TGTGCCAGCATCCTGACAGGGGGCTTGACTGAAGCTTTCTCT. This gives the protein CASILTGGLTEAFS.

The V gene is TRBV7-3, the J gene TRBJ2-3; possibly TRBD1 for D (6 bases). From germline, CDR1 is SGHTA and CDR2 FQGTGA. Trimming took 6 bases from V and 1 from J, leaving 8 bases between them. CDR3 length: 13 residues. The CDR3 protein is CASSKGGTDTQYF. The CDR3 DNA reads as TGTGCCAGCAGTAAGGGGGGCACAGATACGCAGTATTTT.

The chain carries TRBV19 and TRBJ1-5, with 9 bases that match TRBD1. CDR3 length equals 16 residues. The germline V gene has CDR1 LNHDA and CDR2 SQIVND (reference sequence). The trim removed 6 bases at V and 1 base at J, leaving 7 bases unmatched. As DNA, the CDR3 is TGTGCCAGTAGCAAAAACAGGGGGCAGAGCAATCAGCCCCAGCATTTT. This translates into CASSKNRGQSNQPQHF.

The CDR3, as DNA: TGCAGCGTTCAGGGAGACAGAGGGGGTGAAGCTTTCTTT. Protein: CSVQGDRGGEAFF. This chain connects TRBV29-1 to TRBJ1-1; tentatively, D is TRBD1 (6 bases). The length of the CDR3 is 13 residues. Germline values: CDR1 SQVTM, CDR2 ANQGSEA. V was clipped by 5 bases and J by 7 bases, with 17 bases between them.

As concerns this clone: The same CDR3 arises from other DNA sequences in this sample as well. The V call is TRBV5-6, the J call TRBJ2-7; 9 bases align to TRBD1. The J segment lost 5 bases and the V segment lost 3 bases, leaving 3 bases of the junction unmatched. CDR1 is SGHDT, CDR2 YYEEEE, per germline. This CDR3 spans 13 amino acids. The CDR3 protein is CASSSQGADEQYF. CDR3 coding DNA: TGTGCCAGCAGCTCACAGGGGGCGGACGAGCAGTACTTC.

The chain has TRBV13 and TRBJ1-2; no firm D call. Germline CDR1 reads PRHDT; CDR2 reads FYEKMQ (reference sequence). This CDR3 comprises 17 residues. The V and J ends lost 5 bases and 0 bases respectively, with 19 bases between them. CDR3 amino acids: CASSPSLGRRPNYGYTF. CDR3 nucleotides: TGTGCCAGCAGCCCCTCACTTGGACGGCGACCTAACTATGGCTACACCTTC.

CDR3 in amino acids: CSVRLAGGPYNEQFF. In DNA form, the CDR3 reads TGCAGCGTCCGACTAGCGGGAGGGCCATACAATGAGCAGTTCTTC. The chain combines TRBV29-1 with TRBJ2-1, with 14 bases fitting TRBD2. This CDR3 has 15 amino acids. With 6 bases clipped from V and 4 bases from J, the junction kept 5 bases outside the gene matches. Germline assignment: CDR1 SQVTM and CDR2 ANQGSEA.